What follows are 17 T cell receptor beta chains derived from one specimen sequenced in a study of blood T cell repertoires in COVID-19. This table comes from immunoSEQ multiplex PCR, and its TCRdb copy is limited to in-frame clones, with some not included. This table has 350,000 to 400,000 clones, 88% appearing once. Sequenced sample: PBMCs or T cells enriched from blood (not recorded which). All receptors come from a woman aged 18-29 years who had recovered from COVID-19.

The chain links TRBV6-5 to TRBJ2-2, with a tentative D call TRBD2 (5 bases). The V gene's germline CDR1 is MNHEY and CDR2 SVGAGI. The CDR3 has 13 residues. Trimming left V 6 bases short and J 4 bases short, with 9 bases between. The CDR3 nucleotides read TGTGCCAGCAGGAGGGTTGGCACCGGGGAGCTGTTTTTT. Amino acid sequence: CASRRVGTGELFF.

The gene calls are TRBV5-3 and TRBJ1-1, with D uncertain. TRBV5-3 is an open reading frame whose function is uncertain. CDR3 length: 12 residues. The V and J ends lost 4 bases and 4 bases respectively, with 8 bases between them. The CDR3 region has the DNA TGTGCCAGAAGCCAAACTCCCACTGAAGCTTTCTTT. This encodes CARSQTPTEAFF.

The V and J genes are TRBV4-1 and TRBJ1-4, with 10 bases identical to TRBD1. The CDR3 spans 15 residues. Germline loops: CDR1 MGHRA, CDR2 YSYEKL. The trim removed 5 bases at V and 8 bases at J, leaving 8 bases unmatched. The CDR3 loop is CASSGPGQGSEKLFF. The CDR3 DNA reads as TGCGCCAGCAGCGGACCGGGACAGGGGTCCGAAAAACTGTTTTTT.

V is TRBV7-9 and J is TRBJ2-4; 7 bases are shared with TRBD1. The CDR3 loop spans 15 amino acids. J was trimmed by 0 bases and V by 4 bases; bases with no gene match: 3. Germline loops: CDR1 SEHNR, CDR2 FQNEAQ (reference sequence). The CDR3 DNA reads as TGTGCCAGCAGCTCAGGGACAGTAGCCAAAAACATTCAGTACTTC. It is translated as CASSSGTVAKNIQYF.

This clone was found once. V usage is TRBV5-1 and J usage is TRBJ1-2; 7 bases map to TRBD1. From germline, CDR1 is SGHRS and CDR2 YFSETQ. This CDR3 comprises 13 residues. The ends lost 2 bases at V and 3 bases at J; junction bases unmatched: 1. The CDR3 sequence: CASSLGQDYGYTF. CDR3 in DNA: TGCGCCAGCAGCTTAGGACAGGACTATGGCTACACCTTC.

This chain joins TRBV2 and TRBJ1-1, with TRBD1 matching 7 bases. Trimming cost V 8 bases and J 0 bases; bases outside gene matches: 21. The germline gives CDR1 SNHLY, CDR2 FYNNEI. The CDR3 has 19 amino acids. CDR3 in amino acids: CASSQDREGPRSMNTEAFF. The CDR3 DNA reads as TGTGCCAGCTCCCAAGACAGGGAAGGGCCTAGGTCGATGAACACTGAAGCTTTCTTT.

The rearrangement links TRBV7-2 to TRBJ2-4, with unresolved D. From germline, CDR1 is SGHTA and CDR2 FQGNSA. Trimming cost V 2 bases and J 7 bases, with 12 bases left between them. CDR3 size: 14 residues. CDR3 region: CASSLRGLENIQYF. For the CDR3, the DNA is TGTGCCAGCAGCTTACGCGGTCTTGAGAACATTCAGTACTTC.

J is TRBJ1-5 and V is TRBV24-1; TRBD1 matches 8 bases. Germline V gene data show CDR1 as KGHDR and CDR2 as SFDVKD. V was pared by 3 bases and J by 4 bases, with 4 bases of the junction left unmatched. The CDR3 sequence is 15 residues long. The CDR3 is CATSDPRQGNQPQHF. DNA for the CDR3: TGTGCCACCAGTGATCCCAGACAGGGGAATCAGCCCCAGCATTTT.

This clone was picked up one time. The gene calls are TRBV11-2 and TRBJ2-7; D perhaps matches TRBD1 (6 bases). Germline-derived CDR1 and CDR2 are SGHAT and FQNNGV. The CDR3 is 17 amino acids. V dropped 5 bases and J dropped 5 bases, with 25 bases sitting between them. CDR3: CASSAALGQPHADEQYF. The CDR3 bases are TGTGCCAGCAGCGCCGCCCTCGGACAGCCTCACGCGGACGAGCAGTACTTC.

This clone was observed once. The chain combines TRBV5-1 with TRBJ2-1; D unresolved. The germline V gene has CDR1 SGHRS and CDR2 YFSETQ. This CDR3 is 12 amino acids long. V dropped 0 bases and J dropped 14 bases, with 12 bases sitting between them. The CDR3 DNA is TGCGCCAGCAGCTTGGAGAGCACTCGGGAGTTCTTC. Its translation is CASSLESTREFF.

The J gene is TRBJ1-4, the V gene TRBV11-2, with D perhaps TRBD1 (5 bases). Trimming took 5 bases from V and 0 from J, leaving 16 bases between them. The CDR3 is made up of 17 amino acids. Looked up from germline, CDR1 is SGHAT and CDR2 is FQNNGV. For the CDR3, the DNA is TGTGCCAGCAGCCAATCCGGCGCGGGACCAACTAATGAAAAACTGTTTTTT. It translates to CASSQSGAGPTNEKLFF.

The rearrangement links TRBV19 to TRBJ1-2; possibly TRBD1 for D (6 bases). This CDR3 contains 15 residues. The V gene lost 6 bases and the J gene lost 5 bases, with 19 bases spanning the gap. Germline CDR1 LNHDA, CDR2 SQIVND (reference sequence). The CDR3 region has the DNA TGTGCCAGTAGGAATCTACAGGGTTCCCTATATGGCTACACCTTC. Encoded protein: CASRNLQGSLYGYTF.

The gene calls are TRBV28 and TRBJ2-7, with TRBD1 identical over 7 bases. V lost 3 bases to trimming and J lost 0 bases; unmatched junction nucleotides: 5. Germline V lookup: CDR1 MDHEN, CDR2 SYDVKM. CDR3 size: 15 residues. The CDR3 reads CASSFTDRSSYEQYF. The CDR3 DNA reads as TGTGCCAGCAGTTTCACGGACAGGAGCTCCTACGAGCAGTACTTC.

The chain employs TRBV28 and TRBJ1-2; D uncertain. The germline V gene encodes CDR1 MDHEN and CDR2 SYDVKM. Deletions cut 4 bases from V and 4 bases from J, with 13 bases between. The CDR3 has 14 amino acids. CDR3 sequence: CASSSRRSSYGYTF. The CDR3 DNA follows: TGTGCCAGCAGTTCCCGACGGAGCAGCTATGGCTACACCTTC.

This rearrangement joins TRBV6-6 to TRBJ2-7; 9 bases are a match to TRBD1. V trimming: 6 bases; J trimming: 5 bases; junction bases outside the gene matches: 8. The germline V gene encodes CDR1 MNHNY and CDR2 SVGAGI (reference sequence). The CDR3 loop spans 14 amino acids. CDR3 bases: TGTGCCAGCAGAACCGGGACAGGGTCCCACGAGCAGTACTTC. As protein: CASRTGTGSHEQYF.

This clone was observed a single time. This chain uses TRBV2 with TRBJ1-5; unclear D gene. The CDR3 extends over 15 amino acids. V lost 6 bases to trimming and J lost 7 bases, with 19 bases between them. The germline V gene has CDR1 SNHLY and CDR2 FYNNEI. The CDR3 reads CASSVGLSTLQPQHF. CDR3 nucleotides: TGTGCCAGCAGCGTAGGACTGTCGACCCTCCAGCCCCAGCATTTT.

The rearrangement joins TRBV6-5 to TRBJ2-3; D gene ambiguous. Germline V gives CDR1 MNHEY, CDR2 SVGAGI. The CDR3 length is 16 residues. V lost 0 bases and J 0 bases, leaving 10 bases between the germline ends. This chain's CDR3 is CASSYSYSGSTDTQYF. The CDR3 DNA is TGTGCCAGCAGTTACTCATACAGTGGGAGCACAGATACGCAGTATTTT.